This passage covers 22 T cell receptor beta chains from one sample sequenced in a study of T cells in Graves' hyperthyroidism and ophthalmopathy (dated by TCRdb to the late 2010s). Receptor amplification or capture employed multiplex PCR. The sequencing machine was an Illumina HiSeq 2000. The TCR beta CDR3 regions were amplified from RNA transcripts. The TCR CDR3 was subjected to a first round of RT-PCR using the HTBI primer set and the Qiagen OneStep RT-PCR kit. TCRdb cleaned the public reads at Q25 with fastp, built clones with MiXCR and kept in-frame beta chains. Every CDR3 protein is listed once, alongside the most common genes and DNA of its rows. The table for this sample lists about 99,000 distinct CDR3 sequences; 47% of them were counted only once. About a quarter of the sample belongs to the ten largest clones. Sequenced material: blood. These receptors were collected from a middle-aged man with Graves' hyperthyroidism.

V and J are TRBV11-1 and TRBJ2-2, with 7 nucleotides matching TRBD2. The V and J ends lost 5 bases and 3 bases, in that order; junction bases with no gene match: 9. CDR3 length: 16 amino acids. Germline V CDR1 and CDR2: SGHAT, FQDESV (reference sequence). The CDR3 here is CASSPLASPYTGELFF. In nucleotides, the CDR3 is TGTGCCAGCAGCCCACTAGCGTCCCCCTACACCGGGGAGCTGTTTTTT.

This clonotype was observed many times. This rearrangement joins TRBV5-5 to TRBJ1-2, with TRBD1 matching 7 bases. There are 15 residues in the CDR3. V lost 0 bases, J lost 4 bases, and 6 bases stayed unmatched. Germline V gene lookup returns CDR1 SGHKS and CDR2 YYEKEE (reference sequence). CDR3 nucleotides: TGTGCCAGCAGCTTGGTTCGACAGGGATCCTATGGCTACACCTTC. This translates into CASSLVRQGSYGYTF.

This clonotype was detected ten times or more. V is TRBV10-1 and J is TRBJ1-4, with D possibly TRBD1 on 5 matching bases. This CDR3 contains 14 residues. The germline CDR1 and CDR2 sequences are WNHNN and SYGVQD (reference sequence). Trimming took off 3 bases at V and 4 bases at J, with 9 bases between the two ends. The DNA for the CDR3 is TGCGCCAGCAGTGAAGGGGAGCTTAATGAAAAACTGTTTTTT. Encoded protein: CASSEGELNEKLFF.

In this sample, this clonotype turned up a few times. The CDR3 spells CASSELAGGPYNEQFF. The CDR3 DNA reads as TGTGCCAGCAGTGAACTAGCGGGGGGGCCGTACAATGAGCAGTTCTTC. The V and J genes are TRBV6-1 and TRBJ2-1; TRBD2 agrees at 12 bases. V was clipped by 2 bases and J by 4 bases; unmatched bases: 3. In germline, CDR1 is MNHNS, CDR2 SASEGT. This CDR3 is 16 amino acids long.

The rearrangement uses TRBV5-4 and TRBJ2-1, with D hard to call. CDR3 length: 16 residues. Per the germline V gene, CDR1 is SGHNT and CDR2 is YYREEE (reference sequence). Trimming stripped 2 bases from V and 0 bases from J, with 12 bases between. CDR3 nucleotide sequence: TGTGCCAGCAGCTTAGGTCCACCCACCTCCTACAATGAGCAGTTCTTC. Its translation: CASSLGPPTSYNEQFF.

This clonotype appeared a single time. The V call is TRBV2, the J call TRBJ2-2; D uncertain. CDR3 size: 14 residues. Germline loops: CDR1 SNHLY, CDR2 FYNNEI. V dropped 4 bases and J dropped 3 bases, with 9 bases sitting between them. The CDR3 nucleotides read TGTGCCAGCAGTGGAGATGGTCACACCGGGGAGCTGTTTTTT. As protein: CASSGDGHTGELFF. Full variable domain (rest looked up from reference TRBV2 and TRBJ2-2): EPEVTQTPSHQVTQMGQEVILRCVPISNHLYFYWYRQILGQKVEFLVSFYNNEISEKSEIFDDQFSVERPDGSNFTLKIRSTKLEDSAMYFCASSGDGHTGELFFGEGSRLTVL.

The chain employs TRBV27 and TRBJ2-6; no reliable D call. Between the trimmed V and J ends, which lost 3 bases and 3 bases, there was a span of 21 bases. The CDR3 runs to 19 residues. The germline V gene encodes CDR1 MNHEY and CDR2 SMNVEV (reference sequence). Written as DNA, the CDR3 is TGTGCCAGCAGTTTCCTCCCCGGCGGACCAGCCAGTGGGGCCAACGTCCTGACTTTC. Amino acid sequence: CASSFLPGGPASGANVLTF.

This CDR3 is CASSLAGDTEAFF. Written as DNA, the CDR3 is TGTGCCAGCAGCTTGGCGGGGGACACTGAAGCTTTCTTT. The V call is TRBV7-2, the J call TRBJ1-1; possible D gene TRBD1, 5 bases. V gave up 3 bases and J gave up 3 bases, with 8 bases separating them. The germline V gene has CDR1 SGHTA and CDR2 FQGNSA. The CDR3 is made up of 13 amino acids.

With regard to this clonotype: As the CDR3 is not closed by the conserved phenylalanine or tryptophan, this likely results from a read error. V is TRBV19 and J is TRBJ2-1; 7 bases agree with TRBD1. CDR1 and CDR2 from the germline V gene are LNHDA and SQIVND (reference sequence). V dropped 3 bases and J dropped 5; count of bases not matched to a gene: 10. This CDR3 has 16 amino acids. Here the CDR3 DNA reads TGTGCCAGTAGTATCAAAGGACAGGAGATGCACAATGAGCAGTTCCCC. This codes for CASSIKGQEMHNEQFP.

The genes are TRBV5-1 and TRBJ2-3, with TRBD1 identical over 7 bases. V gave up 2 bases and J gave up 6 bases; unmatched junction bases: 9. Germline V gene sequence: CDR1 SGHRS, CDR2 YFSETQ. The CDR3 covers 15 residues. The CDR3 region has the DNA TGCGCCAGCAGCTTCACAGGGGTCGCGCGGGATACGCAGTATTTT. This encodes CASSFTGVARDTQYF. Full variable domain (outside the CDR3, taken from reference TRBV5-1 and TRBJ2-3): KAGVTQTPRYLIKTRGQQVTLSCSPISGHRSVSWYQQTPGQGLQFLFEYFSETQRNKGNFPGRFSGRQFSNSRSEMNVSTLELGDSALYLCASSFTGVARDTQYFGPGTRLTVL.

The chain combines TRBV10-3 with TRBJ2-7; 14 bases align to TRBD2. The germline gives CDR1 ENHRY, CDR2 SYGVKD. This CDR3 is built from 13 residues. Trimming took 10 bases from V and 3 from J; bases not matched to a gene: 2. The CDR3 DNA reads as TGTGCCACCGGGACTAGCGGGAGCTACGAGCAGTACTTC. It specifies CATGTSGSYEQYF.

This clonotype has just one count. The chain is built from TRBV11-2 and TRBJ1-2; TRBD1 is a possible D gene (5 bases). This CDR3 is 13 amino acids long. Germline lookup yields CDR1 SGHAT and CDR2 FQNNGV. The V end lost 8 bases, the J end lost 4 bases, and 14 bases lay between the germline ends. The CDR3 protein is CASRPDSTYGYTF. The CDR3 DNA reads as TGTGCCAGCCGCCCCGACAGCACCTATGGCTACACCTTC. The complete variable domain, with remaining parts taken from reference TRBV11-2 and TRBJ1-2, reads EAGVAQSPRYKIIEKRQSVAFWCNPISGHATLYWYQQILGQGPKLLIQFQNNGVVDDSQLPKDRFSAERLKGVDSTLKIQPAKLEDSAVYLCASRPDSTYGYTFGSGTRLTVV.

This clonotype was recorded at least ten times. The chain employs TRBV20-1 and TRBJ2-7, with D possibly being TRBD1 or TRBD2 (6 bases each). The CDR3 is 16 amino acids. The V and J ends lost 0 bases and 1 base respectively, with 16 bases between them. Per germline, CDR1 DFQATT and CDR2 SNEGSKA (reference sequence). The CDR3 bases are TGCAGTGCTAGAGATTCTAGGGGGGCGCGATCCTACGAGCAGTACTTC. Protein sequence: CSARDSRGARSYEQYF.

As for this clonotype: A read error is possible here, since a much larger clone lies one base away. This chain joins TRBV5-6 and TRBJ2-1, with 8 nucleotides matching TRBD2. The length of the CDR3 is 16 residues. Germline assignment: CDR1 SGHDT and CDR2 YYEEEE. CDR3 loop: CASSLTSGGGIDEQLF. The DNA for the CDR3 is TGTGCCAGCAGCTTGACTAGCGGAGGGGGGATAGATGAGCAGCTCTTC.

This clonotype has a count of ten or more. The J gene is TRBJ2-7, the V gene TRBV14; the D is unclear. Trimming removed 1 base from V and 4 bases from J, with 8 bases in between. This CDR3 has 13 residues. Looked up from germline, CDR1 is SGHDN and CDR2 is FVKESK. The CDR3 loop reads CASSQVRAYEQYF. The CDR3 DNA reads as TGTGCCAGCAGCCAAGTTCGGGCGTACGAGCAGTACTTC.

Concerning this clonotype: This may arise from a read error, as a much more abundant clone is one base away. CDR3 sequence reads: CASSLGTRGRSTDTQYF. CDR3 nucleotides: TGTGCCAGCAGCTTGGGGACAAGGGGCCGGAGCACAGATACGCAGTATTTT. The genes are TRBV5-4 and TRBJ2-3, with D perhaps matching TRBD1 (5 bases). The CDR3 extends over 17 amino acids. V was trimmed by 0 bases and J by 0 bases, leaving 14 bases between them. Germline-derived CDR1 and CDR2 are SGHNT and YYREEE (reference sequence).

With regard to this clonotype: A much larger clone differs from this one at a single base, so this may be a read error. V usage is TRBV5-4 and J usage is TRBJ2-1; 12 bases map to TRBD1. Germline V gene sequence: CDR1 SGHNT, CDR2 YYREEE (reference sequence). This CDR3 is 15 amino acids long. CDR3 sequence reads: CAGSLAGTGGFEQFF. Here the CDR3 DNA reads TGTGCCGGCAGCTTGGCCGGGACAGGGGGCTTTGAGCAGTTCTTC.

A single count supports this clonotype. V gene TRBV20-1 combines with J gene TRBJ1-1; D perhaps matches TRBD1 (5 bases). The V and J ends lost 3 bases and 3 bases respectively, with 14 bases between them. This CDR3 is built from 14 residues. Per germline, CDR1 DFQATT and CDR2 SNEGSKA (reference sequence). In DNA, the CDR3 is TGCAGTGCTAGGTCCCGGGGCTCGGACACTGAAGCTTTCTTT. Translated, it gives CSARSRGSDTEAFF.

As concerns this clonotype: A clone one base away is much larger, so this may be a read error. The genes are TRBV6-6 and TRBJ1-4, with D possibly TRBD1 on 5 matching bases. Germline V gene sequence: CDR1 MNHNY, CDR2 SVGAGI (reference sequence). The CDR3 runs to 14 residues. The CDR3 nucleotides are TGTGCCAGCAGTTATCAGGGAAGCAATGAAAAACTGTCTTTT. Translating it yields CASSYQGSNEKLSF.

The CDR3 loop reads CASSFSGGAYYEQYF. The DNA of the CDR3 is TGTGCCAGCAGCTTTAGCGGGGGTGCCTACTACGAGCAGTACTTC. The rearrangement joins TRBV7-2 to TRBJ2-7; TRBD2 matches at 9 bases. The CDR3 has 15 residues. The junction had 6 bases not matched to a gene; V was cut back by 3 bases and J by 3 bases. In germline, CDR1 is SGHTA, CDR2 FQGNSA.

The chain joins TRBV7-2 to TRBJ2-1; 13 positions match TRBD2. Unmatched junction bases numbered 4, after V lost 6 bases and J lost 5 bases. The germline CDR1 and CDR2 sequences are SGHTA and FQGNSA. CDR3 length: 15 amino acids. The CDR3 region is CASSLTSGGNNEQFF. CDR3 coding DNA: TGTGCCAGCAGTCTGACTAGCGGGGGGAACAATGAGCAGTTCTTC.

The rearrangement links TRBV2 to TRBJ2-5; 8 positions agree with TRBD1. The CDR3 contains 15 residues. J gave up 2 bases and V 4 bases, and 6 bases lay outside the gene matches. The germline V gene encodes CDR1 SNHLY and CDR2 FYNNEI. DNA of the CDR3: TGTGCCAGCAGTGTAACAGGGGGGCTACAAGAGACCCAGTACTTC. This sequence encodes CASSVTGGLQETQYF. The variable domain in full, completed from reference TRBV2 and TRBJ2-5, reads EPEVTQTPSHQVTQMGQEVILRCVPISNHLYFYWYRQILGQKVEFLVSFYNNEISEKSEIFDDQFSVERPDGSNFTLKIRSTKLEDSAMYFCASSVTGGLQETQYFGPGTRLLVL.